Each of the 12 T cell receptor beta chains below was sequenced from the same sample in a study of T-cell memory formation after mild COVID-19. TCRdb used MiXCR to reprocess the 5' RACE reads, holding one entry per CDR3 protein. The table records a few hundred thousand distinct CDR3 sequences, under 15% of them present only once. Input material: PBMCs or a T cell subset sorted from them (not recorded which). The receptors here all came from a man between 18 and 35 years old who had mild COVID-19 (a few samples of this study predate the infection). Cell type and time point are not known.

This clonotype was seen just once. Its ends do not fully match the called genes, so a read error is possible. The V gene is TRBV5-8, the J gene TRBJ1-2; D possibly corresponds to TRBD1 (5 bases). CDR3 size: 16 residues. Germline CDR1 reads SGHTS; CDR2 reads YDEGEE. The CDR3 sequence is CSSSLRTAGLHYGYTF. As DNA, the CDR3 is TGTTCCAGCAGCTTGCGGACGGCAGGGCTTCACTATGGCTACACCTTC.

This clonotype was counted at least ten times. J is TRBJ1-1 and V is TRBV19; D remains unclear. CDR1 and CDR2 from the germline V gene are LNHDA and SQIVND (reference sequence). There are 15 residues in the CDR3. The ends were cut back, 4 bases at V and 1 base at J, with 13 bases in the middle. The CDR3 coding sequence is TGTGCCAGTAGTAAAAAACAGCCCGCGAACACTGAAGCTTTCTTT. It encodes CASSKKQPANTEAFF.

The chain is built from TRBV7-3 and TRBJ2-3, with D perhaps TRBD1 or TRBD2 (5 bases each). Trimming removed 3 bases from V and 9 bases from J, with 19 bases in between. The CDR3 is made up of 15 amino acids. CDR1 is SGHTA, CDR2 FQGTGA, per germline. The CDR3 region has the DNA TGTGCCAGCAGCTTCGGGGCCGAAGGGGCGGCAACGCAGTATTTT. Residues: CASSFGAEGAATQYF.

V and J are TRBV2 and TRBJ2-3, with D maybe TRBD2 (7 bases). This CDR3 region has 14 residues. The germline V and J ends were trimmed by 8 bases and 5 bases, with 17 bases remaining between them. Germline CDR1 reads SNHLY; CDR2 reads FYNNEI. The CDR3 sequence: CASSAGAGGDTQYF. The CDR3 bases are TGTGCCAGCTCTGCGGGGGCCGGGGGAGATACGCAGTATTTT.

This clonotype has a count of ten or more. This sequence joins TRBV6-5 and TRBJ2-1; TRBD1 matches at 7 bases. The V and J ends lost 8 bases and 0 bases, in that order; junction bases with no gene match: 7. The CDR3 is 15 amino acids. Germline V gene lookup returns CDR1 MNHEY and CDR2 SVGAGI. DNA for the CDR3: TGTGCCAGCTCACTGGGACAGAGCTCCTACAATGAGCAGTTCTTC. Protein product: CASSLGQSSYNEQFF.

This clonotype turned up a few times. J is TRBJ1-6 and V is TRBV7-2; D gene ambiguous. Per the germline V gene, CDR1 is SGHTA and CDR2 is FQGNSA. V gave up 1 base and J gave up 14 bases, with 12 bases separating them. This CDR3 has 13 residues. This chain's CDR3 is CASSLEITAALHF. CDR3 in DNA: TGTGCCAGCAGCTTAGAGATCACGGCGGCCCTCCACTTT.

CDR3 sequence: CASSWGGQLNTEAFF. The CDR3, as DNA: TGTGCCAGCAGTTGGGGGGGGCAGCTGAACACTGAAGCTTTCTTT. V gene TRBV12-3 or TRBV12-4 combines with J gene TRBJ1-1, with a possible D match to TRBD1 (6 bases). The CDR3 extends over 15 amino acids. The ends were cut back, 4 bases at V and 0 bases at J, with 12 bases in the middle.

This chain uses TRBV12-3 or TRBV12-4 with TRBJ2-5, with D possibly being TRBD2 (5 bases). This CDR3 is 15 amino acids long. The V gene lost 7 bases and the J gene lost 5 bases, with 20 bases spanning the gap. The CDR3: CASKRRMDPGETQYF. CDR3 coding DNA: TGTGCCAGCAAACGACGGATGGACCCGGGGGAGACCCAGTACTTC.

This clonotype was counted many times. The chain joins TRBV12-3 or TRBV12-4 to TRBJ2-5; no clear D gene. V shed 3 bases and J shed 2 bases, with 4 bases lying between them. The CDR3 has 12 residues. This CDR3 reads CASSFGQETQYF. Here the CDR3 DNA reads TGTGCCAGCAGTTTTGGGCAAGAGACCCAGTACTTC.

This clonotype was detected a few times. The chain carries TRBV5-1 and TRBJ2-5; 13 nucleotides match TRBD2. CDR3 size: 14 residues. Looked up from germline, CDR1 is SGHRS and CDR2 is YFSETQ. V was pared by 10 bases and J by 4 bases, with 7 bases of the junction left unmatched. CDR3 DNA sequence: TGCGCCTCCCGGACTAGCGGGGGAAGAGAGACCCAGTACTTC. It codes for CASRTSGGRETQYF.

The V and J genes are TRBV5-1 and TRBJ2-1; 10 bases are a match to TRBD2. The length of the CDR3 is 15 residues. With 4 bases clipped from V and 5 bases from J, the junction kept 6 bases outside the gene matches. CDR1 SGHRS and CDR2 YFSETQ come from the germline V gene. The CDR3 loop is CASSPGLAANNEQFF. The CDR3 bases are TGCGCCAGCAGCCCCGGACTAGCGGCGAACAATGAGCAGTTCTTC.

The chain is built from TRBV6-5 and TRBJ2-7; 10 bases map to TRBD1. Germline loops: CDR1 MNHEY, CDR2 SVGAGI. V shed 5 bases and J 3 bases; nucleotides not matched to a gene: 4. This CDR3 region has 14 residues. The CDR3, as DNA: TGTGCCAGCAGTCCAAGGACAGGGGGCTACGAGCAGTACTTC. Residues: CASSPRTGGYEQYF.